This TCR beta chain was captured in a study of T cells in Graves' hyperthyroidism and ophthalmopathy. General study results and limits: Most thyroid-expanded clonotypes above 0.001 were also found in blood.

CDR1 is MNHNS and CDR2 is SASEGT in the germline V gene. The trim removed 0 bases at V and 0 bases at J, leaving 4 bases unmatched. The CDR3 is 16 residues long. Many counts were recorded for this clonotype. The target antigen is unknown. It was RNA transcripts that yielded the amplified TCR beta CDR3 regions. The HTBI primer set served for first-round RT-PCR of the TCR CDR3. TCRdb reprocessed the multiplex PCR reads with MiXCR, giving one entry per CDR3 protein. The sample contains fewer than 650,000 distinct CDR3 sequences, under 15% of which appear only once. V usage is TRBV6-1 and J usage is TRBJ2-7; 8 bases fit TRBD2. The sequencing input was blood. This receptor was taken from a middle-aged woman with Graves' ophthalmopathy. The CDR3 DNA is TGTGCCAGCAGTGAAGCGCGGGGGGAGACCTCCTACGAGCAGTACTTC. This gives the protein CASSEARGETSYEQYF.